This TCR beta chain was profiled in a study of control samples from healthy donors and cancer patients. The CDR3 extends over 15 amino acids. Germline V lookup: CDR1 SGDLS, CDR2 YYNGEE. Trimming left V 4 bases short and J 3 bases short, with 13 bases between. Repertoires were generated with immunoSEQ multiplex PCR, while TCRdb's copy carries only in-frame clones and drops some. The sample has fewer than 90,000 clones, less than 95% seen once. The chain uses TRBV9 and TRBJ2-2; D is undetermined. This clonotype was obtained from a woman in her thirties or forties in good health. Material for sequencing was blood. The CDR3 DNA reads TGTGCCAGCAGCCCCCTGTCGTTGGACACCGGGGAGCTGTTTTTT. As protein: CASSPLSLDTGELFF. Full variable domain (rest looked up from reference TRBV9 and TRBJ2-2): DSGVTQTPKHLITATGQRVTLRCSPRSGDLSVYWYQQSLDQGLQFLIQYYNGEERAKGNILERFSAQQFPDLHSELNLSSLELGDSALYFCASSPLSLDTGELFFGEGSRLTVL.